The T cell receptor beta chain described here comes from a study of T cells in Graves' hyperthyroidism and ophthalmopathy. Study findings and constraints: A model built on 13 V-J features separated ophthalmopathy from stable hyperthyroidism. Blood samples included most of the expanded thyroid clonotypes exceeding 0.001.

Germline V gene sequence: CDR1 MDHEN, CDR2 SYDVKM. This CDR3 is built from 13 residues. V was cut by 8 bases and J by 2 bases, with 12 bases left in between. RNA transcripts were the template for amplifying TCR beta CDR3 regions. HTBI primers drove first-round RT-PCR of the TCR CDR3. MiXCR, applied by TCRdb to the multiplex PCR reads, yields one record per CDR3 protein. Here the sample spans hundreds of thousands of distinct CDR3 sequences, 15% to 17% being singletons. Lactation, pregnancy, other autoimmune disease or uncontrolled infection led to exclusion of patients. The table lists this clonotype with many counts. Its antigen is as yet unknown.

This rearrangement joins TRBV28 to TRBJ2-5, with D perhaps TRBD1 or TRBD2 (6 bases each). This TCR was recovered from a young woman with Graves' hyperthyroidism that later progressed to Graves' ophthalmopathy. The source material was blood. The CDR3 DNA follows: TGTGCCAGCGGGACACGGGGGCAAGAGACCCAGTACTTC. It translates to CASGTRGQETQYF.